This TCR beta chain was found in a study of shared clonotypes between healthy human individuals. This clone was counted a single time. For sorted subsets, 200 ng DNA per replicate equaled about 31,000 T cell genomes. The method was immunoSEQ multiplex PCR; TCRdb's version includes in-frame clones alone and lacks a portion of them. This table holds around 2.5 million clones, 93% found once. Germline loops: CDR1 WNHNN, CDR2 SYGVQD (reference sequence). V was trimmed by 5 bases and J by 0 bases, leaving 8 bases between them. The CDR3 has 15 amino acids. The sequence came from a man aged 18 to 30 in good health. Some clones in this sample may be carry-over from other donors' samples. The V gene is TRBV10-1, the J gene TRBJ2-6; D gene ambiguous. What was sequenced was naive CD4+ T cells from PBMCs. Described subset: CD45RA+ positively selected. The CDR3 protein is CASSPIISGANVLTF. In DNA form, the CDR3 reads TGCGCCAGCAGTCCGATCATCTCTGGGGCCAACGTCCTGACTTTC.